Below, 15 T cell receptor beta chains from the same sample are listed, as sequenced in a study of blood T cell repertoires in COVID-19 (TCRdb year 2020). Libraries were made using the immunoSEQ multiplex PCR assay. TCRdb limited this immuneACCESS table to in-frame rearrangements with V and J called. A share of clones is missing; checked studies link under half to unresolved V genes, and the rest is unexplained. Within this sample are approximately 220,000 clones, with just under 90% of them counted one time only. Over 1% of the sample lies in the top ten. The sample comprised PBMCs or T cells enriched from blood (not recorded which). Receptor source: a man aged 30-40 years who had recovered from COVID-19.

The CDR3: CASNHPGNSAFVEQYF. CDR3 DNA sequence: TGTGCCAGCAACCACCCTGGTAACTCCGCCTTCGTCGAGCAGTACTTC. The rearrangement uses TRBV7-9 and TRBJ2-7; no firm D call. V was trimmed by 7 bases and J by 6 bases, leaving 25 bases between them. This CDR3 is 16 amino acids long. CDR1 is SEHNR and CDR2 is FQNEAQ in the germline V gene (reference sequence).

The chain joins TRBV7-8 to TRBJ1-1; D call uncertain. Germline V gene data show CDR1 as SGHVS and CDR2 as FQNEAQ. Between the trimmed V and J ends, which lost 2 bases and 2 bases, there was a span of 3 bases. The CDR3 is 12 amino acids. This CDR3 is CASSLINTEAFF. Here the CDR3 DNA reads TGTGCCAGCAGCTTAATAAACACTGAAGCTTTCTTT.

The chain joins TRBV24-1 to TRBJ1-6; 8 bases line up with TRBD1. The CDR3 extends over 16 amino acids. V shed 9 bases, J shed 10 bases, and the junction held 16 bases outside the gene matches. Germline assignment: CDR1 KGHDR and CDR2 SFDVKD. CDR3 sequence reads: CATPLGQGGKGSPLHF. The DNA of the CDR3 is TGTGCCACCCCCCTTGGACAGGGAGGGAAAGGATCACCCCTCCACTTT.

The rearrangement uses TRBV28 and TRBJ1-3; D gene unclear. The germline CDR1 and CDR2 sequences are MDHEN and SYDVKM. V lost 3 bases and J 0 bases, leaving 9 bases between the germline ends. CDR3 length: 15 amino acids. The CDR3 DNA is TGTGCCAGCAGTTTGCTCCCCAGCTCTGGAAACACCATATATTTT. It translates to CASSLLPSSGNTIYF. Supplemented by reference TRBV28 and TRBJ1-3, the full variable domain reads DVKVTQSSRYLVKRTGEKVFLECVQDMDHENMFWYRQDPGLGLRLIYFSYDVKMKEKGDIPEGYSVSREKKERFSLILESASTNQTSMYLCASSLLPSSGNTIYFGEGSWLTVV.

This CDR3 reads CAQDRVYGYTF. Written as DNA, the CDR3 is TGTGCCCAGGACAGGGTCTATGGCTACACCTTC. This sequence joins TRBV30 and TRBJ1-2; 8 nucleotides line up with TRBD1. Losses at the gene ends were 8 bases for V and 4 bases for J; bases not matched to a gene: 3. This CDR3 has 11 residues. Looked up from germline, CDR1 is GTSNPN and CDR2 is SVGIG (reference sequence).

The V gene is TRBV11-3, the J gene TRBJ2-1, with 8 bases that match TRBD2. Germline V gives CDR1 SGHNT, CDR2 YENEEA. V lost 2 bases, J lost 0 bases, and 6 bases stayed unmatched. The CDR3 has 17 amino acids. The DNA for the CDR3 is TGTGCCAGCAGCTTAAGGGCGCGGGGGGCCTCCTACAATGAGCAGTTCTTC. Protein: CASSLRARGASYNEQFF.

The chain carries TRBV6-5 and TRBJ2-7, with a tentative D call TRBD1 (7 bases). Germline assignment: CDR1 MNHEY and CDR2 SVGAGI. The CDR3 length is 13 residues. Trimming took 6 bases from V and 8 from J, leaving 17 bases between them. The CDR3 sequence is CASRTDRAGQQYF. CDR3 DNA sequence: TGTGCCAGCAGAACCGACAGGGCGGGACAGCAGTACTTC.

Of note for this clone: Other DNA sequences in the same sample also yield this CDR3. This chain uses TRBV9 with TRBJ1-2; no clear D gene. The CDR3 consists of 13 residues. CDR1 SGDLS and CDR2 YYNGEE come from the germline V gene. V lost 2 bases and J lost 4, with 9 bases in between. The CDR3 nucleotides read TGTGCCAGCAGCGTTGGAGGGAGCTATGGCTACACCTTC. The encoded protein is CASSVGGSYGYTF.

The genes are TRBV9 and TRBJ1-2; TRBD1 agrees at 7 bases. Germline-derived CDR1 and CDR2 are SGDLS and YYNGEE. V shed 4 bases and J 5 bases; nucleotides not matched to a gene: 14. The CDR3 has 16 amino acids. The CDR3 loop is CASSPTGLQTGYGYTF. CDR3 nucleotides: TGTGCCAGCAGCCCGACAGGGCTCCAAACTGGTTATGGCTACACCTTC.

The chain has TRBV7-7 and TRBJ2-3; TRBD1 matches 7 bases. Germline V gene sequence: CDR1 SSHAT, CDR2 FNYEAQ (reference sequence). The CDR3 consists of 15 residues. With 5 bases clipped from V and 2 bases from J, the junction kept 7 bases outside the gene matches. CDR3 nucleotide sequence: TGTGCCAGCAGCCCACGGACAGGACTCACAGATACGCAGTATTTT. Its translation is CASSPRTGLTDTQYF.

The chain joins TRBV9 to TRBJ2-2; D perhaps matches TRBD1 (6 bases). Trimming removed 4 bases at V and 0 bases at J, with 16 bases between. The CDR3 covers 17 residues. Germline assignment: CDR1 SGDLS and CDR2 YYNGEE. The CDR3 region has the DNA TGTGCCAGCAGCCGTAGGACAGTCTTTTCGAACACCGGGGAGCTGTTTTTT. This encodes CASSRRTVFSNTGELFF.

The chain has TRBV15 and TRBJ2-1; 9 nucleotides align to TRBD2. This CDR3 has 17 residues. CDR1 and CDR2 from the germline V gene are LNHNV and YYDKDF (reference sequence). With V trimmed by 2 bases and J by 2 bases, 7 bases remained unmatched. The CDR3 loop is CATSRNIAGVAYNEQFF. CDR3 nucleotides: TGTGCCACCAGCAGAAACATAGCGGGAGTGGCCTACAATGAGCAGTTCTTC.

The rearrangement links TRBV3-1 (or the pseudogene TRBV3-2) to TRBJ2-3; unclear D gene. Germline-derived CDR1 and CDR2 are LGHDT and YNNKEL (reference sequence). The CDR3 runs to 12 residues. V dropped 5 bases and J dropped 7 bases, with 10 bases sitting between them. The CDR3 loop is CASSDIVNTQYF. CDR3 nucleotide sequence: TGTGCCAGCAGCGATATAGTCAATACGCAGTATTTT.

This chain uses TRBV11-3 with TRBJ2-3; 7 bases agree with TRBD2. The CDR3 consists of 18 residues. Trimming at V came to 0 bases and at J to 1 base, leaving 10 bases not matched to a gene. Germline-derived CDR1 and CDR2 are SGHNT and YENEEA. The chain's CDR3 is CASSLDPPGAGGTDTQYF. The DNA for the CDR3 is TGTGCCAGCAGCTTAGACCCGCCCGGGGCGGGGGGCACAGATACGCAGTATTTT.

The chain joins TRBV29-1 to TRBJ2-3, with 9 bases aligning to TRBD1. The CDR3 loop spans 15 amino acids. The germline V gene encodes CDR1 SQVTM and CDR2 ANQGSEA. V was pared by 7 bases and J by 1 base, with 9 bases of the junction left unmatched. CDR3 amino acids: CSGSSDRGGTDTQYF. CDR3 nucleotides: TGCAGCGGTTCCTCGGACAGGGGAGGCACAGATACGCAGTATTTT.